The 6 T cell receptor beta chains given below trace back to one sample, sequenced in a study of T cells in Graves' hyperthyroidism and ophthalmopathy. Using RNA transcripts as the source, TCR beta CDR3 regions were amplified. The HTBI primer set drove a first-round RT-PCR of the TCR CDR3. MiXCR, run by TCRdb on the multiplex PCR reads, gives a single entry per CDR3 protein. The data hold some 400,000 distinct CDR3 sequences, with about a fifth observed a single time. Source material: blood. Receptors originate from a woman younger than 35 with Graves' hyperthyroidism.

In this sample, this clonotype turned up many times. The chain employs TRBV28 and TRBJ1-2; TRBD1 is a possible D gene (5 bases). The V gene lost 2 bases and the J gene lost 2 bases, with 9 bases spanning the gap. The CDR3 is made up of 14 amino acids. CDR1 and CDR2 from the germline V gene are MDHEN and SYDVKM. CDR3 sequence: CASSLGRVNYGYTF. DNA for the CDR3: TGTGCCAGCAGTTTAGGCAGGGTGAACTATGGCTACACCTTC.

This clonotype was picked up many times. The chain joins TRBV29-1 to TRBJ2-7; TRBD1 is a possible D gene (5 bases). V was clipped by 4 bases and J by 3 bases, with 10 bases between them. The CDR3 spans 12 residues. CDR1 is SQVTM, CDR2 ANQGSEA, per germline. Here the CDR3 reads CSVGQGSYEQYF. For the CDR3, the DNA is TGCAGCGTTGGCCAGGGCAGCTACGAGCAGTACTTC.

The sample holds one count of this clonotype. The J gene is TRBJ1-5, the V gene TRBV2, with 7 bases identical to TRBD1. J was trimmed by 2 bases and V by 4 bases; bases with no gene match: 5. The CDR3 contains 15 residues. Per the germline V gene, CDR1 is SNHLY and CDR2 is FYNNEI. The CDR3, as DNA: TGTGCCAGCAGTGTCGGCGGGACAGGCAATCAGCCCCAGCATTTT. Translation: CASSVGGTGNQPQHF.

This chain connects TRBV19 to TRBJ2-2; perhaps TRBD1 as D (5 bases). Germline values: CDR1 LNHDA, CDR2 SQIVND (reference sequence). The CDR3 extends over 18 amino acids. Trimming removed 4 bases from V and 0 bases from J, with 18 bases in between. The CDR3 region is CASSKMSGQTANTGELFF. The DNA for the CDR3 is TGTGCCAGTAGTAAGATGTCAGGGCAGACCGCGAACACCGGGGAGCTGTTTTTT.

This clonotype was picked up many times. The chain is built from TRBV10-1 and TRBJ2-2; D gene ambiguous. The V end was cut by 3 bases, the J end by 0 bases, with 5 bases between. Germline V lookup: CDR1 WNHNN, CDR2 SYGVQD (reference sequence). The CDR3 runs 14 residues. The CDR3 DNA reads TGCGCCAGCAGTGACCGGGCGAACACCGGGGAGCTGTTTTTT. This codes for CASSDRANTGELFF.

A word on this clonotype: A read error may produce the germline difference seen at one junction end. The chain carries TRBV12-3 or TRBV12-4 and TRBJ2-2; 7 nucleotides agree with TRBD2. The CDR3 extends over 16 amino acids. The CDR3 region has the DNA TGTGCCAGCAGTCCTACAGGCCAGCGGGGCACCGGGGAGCTGTGTTTT. Encoded protein: CASSPTGQRGTGELCF.